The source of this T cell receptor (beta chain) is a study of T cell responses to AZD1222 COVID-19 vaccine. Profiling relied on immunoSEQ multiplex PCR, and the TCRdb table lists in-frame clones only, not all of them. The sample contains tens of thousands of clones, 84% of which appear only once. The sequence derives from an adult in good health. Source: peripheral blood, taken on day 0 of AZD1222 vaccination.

CDR3 amino acids: CASSVGRFASTDTQYF. DNA for the CDR3: TGTGCCAGCAGCGTAGGCAGGTTCGCTAGCACAGATACGCAGTATTTT. V is TRBV9 and J is TRBJ2-3; D remains unclear. V shed 0 bases and J shed 0 bases, with 11 bases lying between them. CDR1 SGDLS and CDR2 YYNGEE come from the germline V gene. This CDR3 spans 16 amino acids.